These T cell receptor beta chains were read from a single sample in a study of response to subunit inactivated influenza vaccine. TCRdb independently ran MiXCR on the RT-PCR reads; one entry per CDR3 protein. The sample has 800,000 or so distinct CDR3 sequences, around 20% seen once; the top ten hold approximately 10%. The specimen was PBMCs from blood, collected more than 4 days after vaccination. The receptors here all came from a middle-aged man who received an inactivated influenza vaccine. The conserved cysteine and the conserved F or W are not part of the CDR3 here. Fields, in order: V gene, CDR3 protein.

TRBV10-3 | ATRSGEVAEQF
TRBV5-1 | ASSSWNPEARNEQF
TRBV15 | ATSRTRDTPNEQF
TRBV30 | AWSVRGGGETQY
TRBV12-3/TRBV12-4 | ASSFGRVGFGLDIQY
TRBV28 | ASSSRAPRPYEQY
TRBV6-1 | ASSPGPRTTNEKLF
TRBV25-1 | ASSDGGGVGF
TRBV20-1 | SASRDYHEQF
TRBV9 | ASSVGGIGRRGNSPLH
TRBV27 | ASSSGGANVLT
TRBV6-1 | ATRRDYSYEQY
TRBV12-5 | ASGFDPPGQGIYEQY
TRBV28 | ASSLTAGGGNEQF
TRBV7-9 | ASSLVGTGDYEQY
TRBV20-1 | SAKAGGGDGYT
TRBV5-5 | ASSLETWEKLF
TRBV18 | ASSPVRSAETQY
TRBV5-1 | ASSLVGRTGGSDTQY
TRBV15 | ATRTGGSQETQY
TRBV7-2 | ASSLMSGSNQPQH
TRBV7-8 | ASSVPLTGELF
TRBV7-2 | ASSLGLWETQY
TRBV24-1 | ATSDPRSRTGELF
TRBV12-3/TRBV12-4 | ASKSRGASTDTQY
TRBV3-1 | ASSQVHSYSGNTIY
TRBV5-7 | AQLGNTQY
TRBV7-8 | ASSLAGGTAKD
TRBV28 | ASSDAGVLNSPLH
TRBV3-1 | ASSQATGLASGEQF
TRBV5-5 | ASSLARQGSATGELF
TRBV27 | ASSLSESYGYT
TRBV20-1 | SASPRGTEAF
TRBV5-4 | ASSLVVAGGKNIQY
TRBV9 | ASSVEASGRISYEQY
TRBV27 | ASSLRGYSNQPQH
TRBV15 | ATSRERELRSPLH
TRBV7-8 | ASSLAGHDGETQY
TRBV5-1 | ASSDGSDYEQY
TRBV3-1 | ASSQASGKYNEQF
TRBV2 | ASSEPGQGKDNQPQH
TRBV3-1 | ASSQTVRGGRETQY
TRBV4-3 | ASSQDFGGGQYEQY
TRBV28 | ASSDLAEETQY
TRBV20-1 | SARGGAESPLH
TRBV20-1 | SVAGGLYEQY
TRBV11-1 | ASSGGLESEQY
TRBV28 | ASRGGDHSNQPQH
TRBV20-1 | SASLAFGTDTQY
TRBV29-1 | SVSRSRVLYEQY